One and the same sample provided the 5 T cell receptor beta chains below, sequenced in a study of human T cells and chemical hapten exposure (dated by TCRdb to about 2021). In the paper's terms, the time point label means: pre-sensitization, week 0. What the treatment or condition label conveys for this sample: therapeutic diphenylcyclopropenone sensitization with weekly scalp DPC. The receptor library was made with RACE. The instrument was a NextSeq 500. In-frame beta chains were kept once TCRdb had trimmed the public reads at Q25 with fastp and called clones with MiXCR. Rows with a matching CDR3 protein are joined into one entry that keeps the most common DNA and genes. The sample has 270,000 or so distinct CDR3 sequences on record, around 7.3% of them singletons. The ten largest account for around 1.2% of the sample. Here the sequenced sample was whole blood, taken in connection with sensitization to the hapten diphenylcyclopropenone (DPC). Receptors were obtained from a man between 18 and 29 years old with alopecia areata. Some clones in this sample may be carry-over from other donors' samples.

This clonotype was observed a handful of times. This chain connects TRBV7-2 to TRBJ1-2; D gene ambiguous. Per the germline V gene, CDR1 is SGHTA and CDR2 is FQGNSA. The CDR3 has 14 residues. The V end lost 5 bases, the J end lost 0 bases, and 10 bases lay between the germline ends. Here the CDR3 reads CASSPDQTNYGYTF. Here the CDR3 DNA reads TGTGCCAGCAGCCCAGACCAGACTAACTATGGCTACACCTTC.

This clonotype occurred many times. The chain has TRBV29-1 and TRBJ2-1, with D perhaps given as TRBD1 or TRBD2 (5 bases each). Germline assignment: CDR1 SQVTM and CDR2 ANQGSEA. This CDR3 spans 12 amino acids. The germline V and J ends were trimmed by 7 bases and 9 bases, with 16 bases remaining between them. CDR3 coding DNA: TGCAGCGGAGGGGCCAGCCAAGGTGAGCAGTTCTTC. Its translation: CSGGASQGEQFF.

At least ten counts were recorded for this clonotype. The V call is TRBV4-3, the J call TRBJ1-2; 7 bases agree with TRBD1. The CDR3 is 15 residues long. V lost 0 bases to trimming and J lost 7 bases; unmatched junction nucleotides: 8. Germline values: CDR1 LGHNA, CDR2 YSLEER. CDR3 protein: CASSQEEGGAGGYTF. Here the CDR3 DNA reads TGCGCCAGCAGCCAAGAAGAAGGGGGCGCGGGTGGCTACACCTTC.

V and J are TRBV11-2 and TRBJ1-1; no clear D gene. CDR1 and CDR2 from the germline V gene are SGHAT and FQNNGV. The CDR3 length is 16 residues. The V end lost 1 base, the J end lost 4 bases, and 16 bases lay between the germline ends. This CDR3 is CASSLGHTPPGTEAFF. The CDR3 bases are TGTGCCAGCAGCTTAGGCCACACTCCCCCGGGCACTGAAGCTTTCTTT.

This rearrangement joins TRBV11-2 to TRBJ2-2, with D uncertain. The ends were cut back, 6 bases at V and 4 bases at J, with 12 bases in the middle. CDR3 size: 14 residues. Germline CDR1 SGHAT, CDR2 FQNNGV. This CDR3 is CASRETGVTGELFF. The DNA for the CDR3 is TGTGCCAGCAGGGAGACCGGAGTCACCGGGGAGCTGTTTTTT.